In its sample, the clone carrying this TCR beta chain was seen once. Investigators plated approximately 200,000 CFSE-labeled responder cells together with approximately 200,000 irradiated stimulator cells labeled with violet dye. Proliferating CFSE-low CD3+CD4+ and CD3+CD8+ responders were sorted after the reaction. This CDR3 has 16 residues. Germline trimming cut 4 bases from V and 4 bases from J; bases unmatched to any gene: 7. Per the germline V gene, CDR1 is MNHGY and CDR2 is SAAAGT. Sequenced by immunoSEQ multiplex PCR; TCRdb stores in-frame clones only, minus some. Of around 21,000 clones in the sample, about 35% were seen once. This entry is derived from a study of graft-versus-host responses after intestinal transplantation. The overall study: Grafts were multivisceral, liver-intestinal, or isolated intestinal. Study-level results: An association linked early post-transplant HvG declines with peak circulating GvH clone levels. Recipient marrow held GvH clones, some first seen in ileum or blood.

This TCR was sampled from a human patient who received an intestinal transplant. Sequences were derived from alloreactive CD8+ T cells from a mixed lymphocyte reaction culture, sampled before intestinal transplant. The subset was: CFSE-low proliferating T cells sorted from approximately six-day pre-transplant mixed lymphocyte reaction (GvH or HvG direction). This chain uses TRBV6-8 with TRBJ2-2, with 9 bases identical to TRBD2. The CDR3: CASSFSGRRSTGELFF. CDR3 in DNA: TGTGCCAGCAGTTTTAGCGGGAGAAGAAGCACCGGGGAGCTGTTTTTT.